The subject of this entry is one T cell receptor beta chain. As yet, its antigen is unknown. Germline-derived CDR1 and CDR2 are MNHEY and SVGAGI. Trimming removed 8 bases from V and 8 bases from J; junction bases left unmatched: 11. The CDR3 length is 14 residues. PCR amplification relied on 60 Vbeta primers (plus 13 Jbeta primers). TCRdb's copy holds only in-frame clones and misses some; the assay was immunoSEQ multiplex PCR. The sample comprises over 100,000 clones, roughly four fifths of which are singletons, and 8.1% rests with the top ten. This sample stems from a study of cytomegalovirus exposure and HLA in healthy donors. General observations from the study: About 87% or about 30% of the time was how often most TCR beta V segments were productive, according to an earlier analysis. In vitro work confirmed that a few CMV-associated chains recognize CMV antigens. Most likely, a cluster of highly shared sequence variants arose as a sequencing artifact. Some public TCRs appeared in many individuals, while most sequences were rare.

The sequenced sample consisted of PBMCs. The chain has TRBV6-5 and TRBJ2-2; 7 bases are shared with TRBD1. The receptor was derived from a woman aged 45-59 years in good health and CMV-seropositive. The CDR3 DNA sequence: TGTGCCAGCGGACAGGATAGCCGGGCGGGGGAGCTGTTTTTT. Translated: CASGQDSRAGELFF.